Below, 14 T cell receptor beta chains from the same sample are listed, as sequenced in a study of blood T cell repertoires in COVID-19 (dated by TCRdb to about 2020). Library preparation was by the immunoSEQ multiplex PCR assay. As stored in TCRdb, this immuneACCESS dataset retains in-frame rearrangements with V and J assigned. A fraction of the clones does not appear; measured against another copy, unresolved V genes explain less than half of the discrepancy, and the remainder lacks a known reason. Recorded for this sample are approximately 100,000 clones; approximately 93% of them occurred a single time. The ten top clones hold over 0.95% of the sample. Input material: peripheral blood. The receptors shown here come from a man aged 60 to 75 with acute or convalescent COVID-19.

This clone was picked up one time. J is TRBJ1-3 and V is TRBV5-1; unclear D gene. Trimming took 4 bases from V and 0 from J, leaving 8 bases between them. This CDR3 has 14 residues. Germline V gene lookup returns CDR1 SGHRS and CDR2 YFSETQ. CDR3 nucleotide sequence: TGCGCCAGCAGCCCCGCGAACTCTGGAAACACCATATATTTT. Translation gives CASSPANSGNTIYF. Based on the CDR3 plus reference TRBV5-1 and TRBJ1-3, the full variable domain is KAGVTQTPRYLIKTRGQQVTLSCSPISGHRSVSWYQQTPGQGLQFLFEYFSETQRNKGNFPGRFSGRQFSNSRSEMNVSTLELGDSALYLCASSPANSGNTIYFGEGSWLTVV.

CDR3: CAWSVLNEQFF. The CDR3 coding sequence is TGTGCCTGGAGTGTATTAAATGAGCAGTTCTTC. The rearrangement joins TRBV30 to TRBJ2-1; D ambiguous. This CDR3 is 11 amino acids long. The ends were cut back, 0 bases at V and 7 bases at J, with 4 bases in the middle. The V gene's germline CDR1 is GTSNPN and CDR2 SVGIG (reference sequence). Drawing the rest from reference TRBV30 and TRBJ2-1, the complete variable domain is SQTIHQWPATLVQPVGSPLSLECTVEGTSNPNLYWYRQAAGRGLQLLFYSVGIGQISSEVPQNLSASRPQDRQFILSSKKLLLSDSGFYLCAWSVLNEQFFGPGTRLTVL.

V and J are TRBV30 and TRBJ1-1; perhaps TRBD1 as D (6 bases). The CDR3 sequence is 13 residues long. Between the trimmed V and J ends, which lost 2 bases and 2 bases, there was a span of 9 bases. The germline CDR1 and CDR2 sequences are GTSNPN and SVGIG (reference sequence). The DNA of the CDR3 is TGTGCCTGGAGTACAGGGATAAACACTGAAGCTTTCTTT. Protein product: CAWSTGINTEAFF.

The chain carries TRBV7-9 and TRBJ1-1; no clear D gene. CDR1 is SEHNR and CDR2 is FQNEAQ in the germline V gene (reference sequence). V lost 3 bases and J 3 bases, leaving 8 bases between the germline ends. CDR3 size: 13 residues. This CDR3 reads CASSFVEHTEAFF. DNA for the CDR3: TGTGCCAGCAGCTTCGTAGAACACACTGAAGCTTTCTTT. The full variable domain, rest sourced from reference TRBV7-9 and TRBJ1-1, is DTGVSQNPRHKITKRGQNVTFRCDPISEHNRLYWYRQTLGQGPEFLTYFQNEAQLEKSRLLSDRFSAERPKGSFSTLEIQRTEQGDSAMYLCASSFVEHTEAFFGQGTRLTVV.

The chain combines TRBV6-2 or TRBV6-3 with TRBJ1-1, with D perhaps matching TRBD1 (6 bases). Deletions cut 4 bases from V and 1 base from J, with 13 bases between. Germline V gene data show CDR1 as MNHEY and CDR2 as SVGEGT. This CDR3 comprises 15 residues. The CDR3 DNA reads TGTGCCAGCAGTTTCTGGATGACAGGGAACACTGAAGCTTTCTTT. Translating gives CASSFWMTGNTEAFF.

V is TRBV5-1 and J is TRBJ2-1, with D perhaps matching TRBD1 (5 bases). The germline V gene encodes CDR1 SGHRS and CDR2 YFSETQ. CDR3 length: 17 residues. Trimming removed 8 bases at V and 0 bases at J, with 21 bases between. CDR3 loop: CARQAHRPRSSYNEQFF. The CDR3 DNA reads as TGCGCCAGACAGGCCCATCGACCCCGAAGCTCCTACAATGAGCAGTTCTTC.

The table lists this clone with a few counts. The chain employs TRBV13 and TRBJ1-2, with 9 nucleotides matching TRBD1. The V segment lost 4 bases and the J segment 4 bases; nucleotides outside the gene matches: 7. CDR3 length: 15 amino acids. CDR1 is PRHDT, CDR2 FYEKMQ, per germline (reference sequence). In DNA form, the CDR3 reads TGTGCCAGCAGCTCCGGGACAGGGACTTCCTATGGCTACACCTTC. Translation: CASSSGTGTSYGYTF.

The chain combines TRBV18 with TRBJ2-7, with D perhaps matching TRBD1 (6 bases). The CDR3 is made up of 14 amino acids. Germline CDR1 and CDR2: KGHSH and LQKENI. The V end was cut by 3 bases, the J end by 2 bases, with 11 bases between. CDR3 amino acids: CASSPEAGAYEQYF. The CDR3 bases are TGTGCCAGCTCACCTGAGGCAGGGGCCTACGAGCAGTACTTC.

V and J are TRBV11-2 and TRBJ1-6, with a weak D call TRBD1 (5 bases). In germline, CDR1 is SGHAT, CDR2 FQNNGV. V lost 4 bases and J 10 bases, leaving 17 bases between the germline ends. The CDR3 extends over 15 amino acids. In DNA form, the CDR3 reads TGTGCCAGCAGCTCAAACAGGTTATCGTACTCACCCCTCCACTTT. It is translated as CASSSNRLSYSPLHF.

This clone was counted once. The rearrangement uses TRBV24-1 and TRBJ2-6; tentative D call: TRBD1 (6 bases). This CDR3 comprises 15 residues. Trimming took off 7 bases at V and 4 bases at J, with 13 bases between the two ends. Per the germline V gene, CDR1 is KGHDR and CDR2 is SFDVKD. The CDR3 spells CATSKTGSGANVLTF. The CDR3 nucleotides are TGTGCCACCAGCAAAACAGGGTCCGGGGCCAACGTCCTGACTTTC.

The chain employs TRBV6-5 and TRBJ1-1; TRBD1 matches at 8 bases. Germline lookup yields CDR1 MNHEY and CDR2 SVGAGI. The CDR3 is made up of 14 amino acids. The ends lost 7 bases at V and 0 bases at J; junction bases unmatched: 4. The CDR3 spells CASNRQGLNTEAFF. The CDR3 DNA reads TGTGCCAGCAATAGACAGGGGTTGAACACTGAAGCTTTCTTT.

V is TRBV6-5 and J is TRBJ1-1, with 9 bases matching TRBD1. The CDR3 totals 15 residues. Germline V gene sequence: CDR1 MNHEY, CDR2 SVGAGI. V lost 6 bases, J lost 1 base, and 6 bases stayed unmatched. The CDR3 coding sequence is TGTGCCAGCAGATCGACAGGGGGATCGAACACTGAAGCTTTCTTT. Protein sequence: CASRSTGGSNTEAFF.

The chain has TRBV3-1 (or the pseudogene TRBV3-2) and TRBJ1-1; maybe TRBD1 (5 bases). This CDR3 contains 14 residues. Trimming shortened V by 0 bases and J by 8 bases, and 13 bases separated the two germline ends. CDR1 and CDR2 (germline): LGHDT, YNNKEL (reference sequence). Here the CDR3 reads CASSQDLTDKEAFF. CDR3 sequence (DNA): TGTGCCAGCAGCCAAGATTTAACGGACAAGGAAGCTTTCTTT.

The chain has TRBV10-2 and TRBJ2-2; weak D call: TRBD2 (7 bases). The V end was cut by 7 bases, the J end by 6 bases, with 18 bases between. There are 15 residues in the CDR3. In germline, CDR1 is WSHSY, CDR2 SAAADI. The CDR3 DNA follows: TGCGCCAGCATTCCCGGGGGGCAAATCTCCGGGGAGCTGTTTTTT. Translated, it gives CASIPGGQISGELFF.